These T cell receptor beta chains were read from a single sample in a study of T cell repertoires in cytomegalovirus infection. From the reads, TCRdb called clonotypes with MiXCR, one entry per CDR3 protein. Here the sample spans over 450,000 distinct CDR3 sequences, approximately 10% being singletons. The source material was PBMCs. The receptors here all came from a human donor in good health (CMV status not recorded). Some clones in this sample may be carry-over from other donors' samples. CDR3s include the opening cysteine and the closing phenylalanine or tryptophan. Fields, in order: D gene, J gene, V gene, clone size, CDR3 DNA, CDR3 protein. The D gene is left open where the match is weak. Some rows have no size entry. The others give once, few or many, or a class for an expanded clone.

NA | TRBJ1-1 | TRBV6-1 | many | TGTGCCAGCAGCGCGGTGGCTGAAGCTTTCTTT | CASSAVAEAFF
NA | TRBJ2-1 | TRBV28 | few | TGTGCCAGCAGCTCTTTCGCGGAGAACTCCTACAATGAGCAGTTCTTC | CASSSFAENSYNEQFF
NA | TRBJ1-1 | TRBV12-3/TRBV12-4 | many | TGTGCCAGCAGTTTTCAGGGGATGAACACTGAAGCTTTCTTT | CASSFQGMNTEAFF
NA | TRBJ1-2 | TRBV20-1 | many | TGCAGTGCTAGACCCAGGGGAGCTAACTATGGCTACACCTTC | CSARPRGANYGYTF
TRBD2 | TRBJ2-5 | TRBV11-2 | many | TGTGCCAGCAGCTTAGGGGGACTAGCGAGGGGGGAGACCCAGTACTTC | CASSLGGLARGETQYF
TRBD2 | TRBJ2-1 | TRBV7-9 | many | TGTGCCAGCAGCTTAGCTGCGCCAGCGGGGGGGTTCGATGAGCAGTTCTTC | CASSLAAPAGGFDEQFF
NA | TRBJ1-1 | TRBV19 | many | TGTGCCAGTATGGGACCGGGTCTATTGGATCGAGCTTTCTTT | CASMGPGLLDRAFF
TRBD2 | TRBJ2-5 | TRBV6-6 | NA | TGTGCCAGCAGTTCCGGGACTAGGGAGACCCAGTACTTC | CASSSGTRETQYF
TRBD1 | TRBJ2-1 | TRBV11-2 | NA | TGTGCCAGCAGGCGTCCGGGACAGGGTAGAAATGAGCAGTTCTTC | CASRRPGQGRNEQFF
NA | TRBJ2-2 | TRBV7-2 | many | TGTGCCAGCAGCCTGGACAGTACCGGGGAGCTGTTTTTT | CASSLDSTGELFF
TRBD1 | TRBJ1-1 | TRBV5-1 | few | TGCGCCAGCAGCCCCCAGACAGGGGTGAACACTGAAGCTTTCTTT | CASSPQTGVNTEAFF
NA | TRBJ2-2 | TRBV27 | many | TGTGCCAGCAGTTTATGGGGGGCGGGCGGGGAGCTGTTTTTT | CASSLWGAGGELFF
TRBD2 | TRBJ2-5 | TRBV7-9 | NA | TGTGCCAGCAGCTTACGGACGATAGCGGGAAGGAGACAAGAGACCCAGTACTTC | CASSLRTIAGRRQETQYF
NA | TRBJ2-5 | TRBV4-2 | many | TGTGCCAGCAGCGGGCTCCAGACCCAGTACTTC | CASSGLQTQYF
NA | TRBJ2-7 | TRBV29-1 | NA | TGCAGCGTTGAACTGGACGGAGACTACGAGCAGTACTTC | CSVELDGDYEQYF
TRBD1 | TRBJ1-3 | TRBV9 | NA | TGTGCCAGCAGCGTAGCAGGGGGCGGAAACACCATATATTTT | CASSVAGGGNTIYF
NA | TRBJ1-4 | TRBV20-1 | once | TGCAGTGCAACGGACGGCTATAATGACAAACTGTTTTTT | CSATDGYNDKLFF
TRBD1 | TRBJ1-3 | TRBV6-5 | many | TGTGCCAGCAGTTACGACAGGGGTAGAAACACCATATATTTT | CASSYDRGRNTIYF
NA | TRBJ1-3 | TRBV3-1 | few | TGTGCCAGCAGCCAAGGGCCGACCGGCTCTGGAAACACCATATATTTT | CASSQGPTGSGNTIYF
TRBD2 | TRBJ2-1 | TRBV7-9 | many | TGTGCCAGCTCCTGGGCTAGCGGGTTCAATGAGCAGTTCTTC | CASSWASGFNEQFF
TRBD2 | TRBJ2-7 | TRBV7-2 | NA | TGTGCCAGCAGCTTAGAGGTGATGGGGACTAGCAAGTACTTC | CASSLEVMGTSKYF
TRBD2 | TRBJ2-2 | TRBV6-5 | few | TGTGCCAGCAGTTGGGAGGGGATATCCGGGGAGCTGTTTTTT | CASSWEGISGELFF
NA | TRBJ2-7 | TRBV4-2 | many | TGTGCCAGCAGCCAACCCTCCAGCACGCAGGGCTACGAGCAGTACTTC | CASSQPSSTQGYEQYF
NA | TRBJ1-2 | TRBV2 | many | TGTGCCAGCAGTGAAACGGACTCAGGGGCCTATGGCTACACCTTC | CASSETDSGAYGYTF
TRBD2 | TRBJ2-2 | TRBV7-8 | many | TGTGCCAGCAGCCCCGTCCGGACTAGCCCCCCCACCGGGGAGCTGTTTTTT | CASSPVRTSPPTGELFF
TRBD2 | TRBJ2-7 | TRBV27 | many | TGTGCCAGCACCCCACTCGGAGCGGGACGCTACTCCTACGAGCAGTACTTC | CASTPLGAGRYSYEQYF
NA | TRBJ2-7 | TRBV4-2 | many | TGTGCCAGCAGCCAAGGCACAGGTTTAGTTCCACCTCACGAGCAGTACTTC | CASSQGTGLVPPHEQYF
NA | TRBJ2-7 | TRBV5-6 | many | TGTGCCAGCAAATTGAGTACGGTGAACTACGAGCAGTACTTC | CASKLSTVNYEQYF
NA | TRBJ2-1 | TRBV7-3 | NA | TGTGCCAGCAGCTTACTAGCTCGTAGTGAGCAGTTCTTC | CASSLLARSEQFF
TRBD2 | TRBJ2-1 | TRBV7-6 | many | TGTGCCAGCACCCTCTCCGGGACTAGCGGCTACAATGAGCAGTTCTTC | CASTLSGTSGYNEQFF
NA | TRBJ2-3 | TRBV5-4 | few | TGTGCCAGCAGCTTGGTAGTTCCGGATGGTGATACGCAGTATTTT | CASSLVVPDGDTQYF
NA | TRBJ2-3 | TRBV5-4 | many | TGTGCCAGCAGCTTGGGTCTGCAAGGGGTAGGGATACGCACAGATACGCAGTATTTT | CASSLGLQGVGIRTDTQYF
TRBD2 | TRBJ2-7 | TRBV7-2 | many | TGTGCCAGCAGCCTCCATGGGACTAGCGGGATCTACGAGCAGTACTTC | CASSLHGTSGIYEQYF
NA | TRBJ1-1 | TRBV28 | many | TGTGCCACCGCGACGCACCCCTCGGGTTGGAACACTGAAGCTTTCTTT | CATATHPSGWNTEAFF
TRBD1 | TRBJ2-5 | TRBV12-3/TRBV12-4 | many | TGTGCCAGCAACTCGCAGGGGGTGGAGACCCAGTACTTC | CASNSQGVETQYF
TRBD2 | TRBJ2-5 | TRBV25-1 | many | TGTGCCAGCAGTCCCGGGACTAGCGGGAGGGAGGAGACCCAGTACTTC | CASSPGTSGREETQYF
NA | TRBJ2-3 | TRBV9 | many | TGTGCCAGCAGCGTAGGGGTATCTGGAGGGCTGAGCACAGATACGCAGTATTTT | CASSVGVSGGLSTDTQYF
NA | TRBJ2-2 | TRBV10-3 | NA | TGTGCCACAACAGGAGGCGAGTTGACCGGGGAGCTGTTTTTT | CATTGGELTGELFF
NA | TRBJ1-1 | TRBV18 | NA | TGTGCCAGCTCCCAGGGTCCGGGGAACACTGAAGCTTTCTTT | CASSQGPGNTEAFF
TRBD2 | TRBJ2-1 | TRBV18 | NA | TGTGCCAGCTCCCGTCAGCGGGAGAGCCATGAGCAGTTCTTC | CASSRQRESHEQFF
TRBD2 | TRBJ2-3 | TRBV7-3 | many | TGTGCCAGCAGCCCTTATTCCGCCAGCGGGAGTCTCTCACGTTCGCAGTATTTT | CASSPYSASGSLSRSQYF
TRBD2 | TRBJ2-1 | TRBV6-2/TRBV6-3 | NA | TGTGCCAGCAGCCGGGGGGGCGTGGAGGATGAGCAGTTCTTC | CASSRGGVEDEQFF
NA | TRBJ2-6 | TRBV9 | few | TGTGCCAGCACCGCTACTGGGGGGGGGGCCAACGTCCTGACTTTC | CASTATGGGANVLTF
TRBD1 | TRBJ2-4 | TRBV7-9 | many | TGTGCCAGCAGGAACACAGGGGATCTCAAAAACATTCAGTACTTC | CASRNTGDLKNIQYF
TRBD1 | TRBJ1-2 | TRBV6-2/TRBV6-3 | many | TGTGCCAGCAGTAAACCGGGACAGGGGGCTTACGGCTACACCTTC | CASSKPGQGAYGYTF
NA | TRBJ2-7 | TRBV12-3/TRBV12-4 | few | TGTGCCAGCAGTTCGGGGACGGCGGCTCCGTTGGGACAGTACTTC | CASSSGTAAPLGQYF
NA | TRBJ2-7 | TRBV11-2 | many | TGTGCCAGCAGCCCGGCGTCGAGCTACGAGCAGTACTTC | CASSPASSYEQYF
NA | TRBJ2-2 | TRBV29-1 | NA | TGCAGCGTTATCGGACCGTGGACGAACACCGGGGAGCTGTTTTTT | CSVIGPWTNTGELFF
NA | TRBJ1-4 | TRBV30 | many | TGTGCCTGGGCTTTTTCCGCAACTAATGAAAAACTGTTTTTT | CAWAFSATNEKLFF
NA | TRBJ2-7 | TRBV7-2 | NA | TGTGCCAGCATATGGGTCACCCCTGGCGACGAGCAGTACTTC | CASIWVTPGDEQYF
TRBD2 | TRBJ2-1 | TRBV20-1 | many | TGCAGTGCCATCGGGACTAGCGGGGGAAATGAGCAGTTCTTC | CSAIGTSGGNEQFF
TRBD2 | TRBJ2-5 | TRBV19 | many | TGTGCCAGTAGTAGACTAGCGGGACACCAAGAGACCCAGTACTTC | CASSRLAGHQETQYF
NA | TRBJ2-5 | TRBV12-3/TRBV12-4 | many | TGTGCCACCACGGTCGGCCGGGAGACCCAGTACTTC | CATTVGRETQYF
TRBD2 | TRBJ2-1 | TRBV7-3 | many | TGTGCCAGCAGCTTACGGGCTAGCGGATACAATGAGCAGTTCTTC | CASSLRASGYNEQFF
TRBD1 | TRBJ2-7 | TRBV7-9 | many | TGTGCCAGCAGCCCCCCGACAGGGAGCTCCTACGAGCAGTACTTC | CASSPPTGSSYEQYF
TRBD2 | TRBJ2-1 | TRBV6-1 | many | TGTGCCAGCACCCTCGGACTAGCCGGCAATGAGCAGTTCTTC | CASTLGLAGNEQFF
TRBD2 | TRBJ2-7 | TRBV3-1 | once | TGTGCCAGCAGCCAAGATCTAGGACTAGCGGGAGGCGAGCAGTACTTC | CASSQDLGLAGGEQYF
NA | TRBJ2-5 | TRBV6-4 | many | TGTGCCAGCAGTGAACAAGGGAGTGGGACCCAGTACTTC | CASSEQGSGTQYF
NA | TRBJ2-7 | TRBV7-9 | many | TGTGCCAGCAGCTCCTCTAGGGGAGTCCAATCCTACGAGCAGTACTTC | CASSSSRGVQSYEQYF